This T cell receptor beta chain was found in a study of T cells after posttransplantation cyclophosphamide. Points from the study as a whole: Recipient CMV seropositivity and CMV reactivation strongly tracked TRB clonality.

In regard to this clone: The antigen is undetermined.

Germline V CDR1 and CDR2: KGHSH, LQKENI. This CDR3 has 15 residues. Trimming removed 3 bases from V and 0 bases from J, with 12 bases in between. Cells defined as naive were viable CD3+CD4+ or CD3+CD8+ and CCR7+CD45RA+CD45RO-CD95-CD27+CD28+. On the day of bone marrow donation, the related graft donor provided peripheral blood. Measured with immunoSEQ multiplex PCR; TCRdb has only the in-frame clones, and not every one. This table holds fewer than 25,000 clones, approximately 97% found once. The specimen sequenced was naive CD4+ T cells sorted from PBMCs. This sequence was found in a man in his fifties in good health, CMV-negative, and a related stem cell transplant donor. This chain connects TRBV18 to TRBJ2-7; a possible D gene is TRBD2 (6 bases). CDR3 coding DNA: TGTGCCAGCTCACCTCTCGGGGGTCCCTCCTACGAGCAGTACTTC. This translates into CASSPLGGPSYEQYF. The variable domain in full, with the rest retrieved from reference TRBV18 and TRBJ2-7, is NAGVMQNPRHLVRRRGQEARLRCSPMKGHSHVYWYRQLPEEGLKFMVYLQKENIIDESGMPKERFSAEFPKEGPSILRIQQVVRGDSAAYFCASSPLGGPSYEQYFGPGTRLTVT.